This entry features one T cell receptor (beta chain) sequence. The target antigen is unknown. This entry belongs to a study of T cells expressing NK-cell markers. In the study overall: The authors derived TCR beta repertoires from sorted CD3+CD56+NKG2C+, CD3+CD56+NKG2C- and CD3+CD56-NKG2C+ T cells.

TCRdb re-called the 5' RACE reads, yielding one record per CDR3 amino acid sequence without DNA. The sample table includes hundreds of thousands of distinct CDR3 sequences. Whole-study results and caveats: A few of the donors also had these clonotypes leading their CD3+CD56-NKG2C+ fraction.

This CDR3 is 13 amino acids long. Per the germline V gene, CDR1 is DFQATT and CDR2 is SNEGSKA (reference sequence). The J gene is TRBJ1-1, the V gene TRBV20-1; lacking DNA, the TRBD1 call made by TCRdb goes unchecked. The sequencing input was blood T cells: a sorted CD56 or NKG2C T cell subset, CD4+ or CD8+ T cells, or bulk PBMC T cells (not recorded which). The sequence was collected from a woman aged 18 to 75 in good health. The CDR3 reads CSAPRQGNTEAFF.